Presented here are 32 T cell receptor beta chains from one specimen sequenced in a study of post-analysis software for immune sequencing data. Unique molecular identifiers were carried by the TCR beta cDNA libraries. TCRdb passed the PCR reads through MiXCR, listing each CDR3 protein once. Of more than 450,000 distinct CDR3 sequences in the sample, 44% are singletons; the top ten hold over 1.5%. Their antigen targets remain unknown. General study points: With TRBV5-6, TRBV5-1 and TRBV20-1 included, five TRBV segments were more frequent in patients than in controls.

The sequencing sample was made of blood. Every receptor here comes from a girl between 10 and 17 years old with multiple sclerosis.

This clonotype was counted once. The rearrangement uses TRBV6-2 or TRBV6-3 and TRBJ2-7; the D is unclear. With the DNA end fitting TRBJ2-5 better, the J assignment may be wrong. The CDR3 has 12 residues. Germline lookup yields CDR1 MNHEY and CDR2 SVGEGT. CDR3 sequence reads: CASSYSEETQYF. CDR3 DNA: TGTGCCAGCAGTTATTCGGAGGAGACCCAGTACTTC.

Concerning this clonotype itself: Because it lacks the conserved phenylalanine or tryptophan at the end, this CDR3 is likely a read error. The V call is TRBV5-1, the J call TRBJ2-6; a weak D match, TRBD1 (6 bases). Trimming cost V 0 bases and J 0 bases, with 19 bases left between them. Per germline, CDR1 SGHRS and CDR2 YFSETQ. The CDR3 sequence is 20 residues long. The CDR3 bases are TGCGCCAGCAGCTTGGATAAAGAAGGACAGCTCTACTCTGGGGCCAACGTCCTGACTTAC. The encoded protein is CASSLDKEGQLYSGANVLTY.

CDR3 DNA sequence: TGCAGCGTTGACGGTACCCTCTTAGTAGAGACCCAGTACTTC. Amino acids: CSVDGTLLVETQYF. V is TRBV29-1 and J is TRBJ2-5; no clear D gene. V was trimmed by 3 bases and J by 4 bases, leaving 15 bases between them. The CDR3 is 14 residues long. Germline lookup yields CDR1 SQVTM and CDR2 ANQGSEA.

The V and J genes are TRBV27 and TRBJ1-2; the match to TRBD1 covers 7 bases. The CDR3 is made up of 15 amino acids. Looked up from germline, CDR1 is MNHEY and CDR2 is SMNVEV (reference sequence). J lost 8 bases, V lost 1 base, and 10 bases had no gene match. CDR3 nucleotide sequence: TGTGCCAGCAGTTTATTGCCTTCAGGGGGGAAAGGCTACACCTTC. This encodes CASSLLPSGGKGYTF.

This clonotype was seen only a few times. The chain couples TRBV12-3 or TRBV12-4 to TRBJ2-1, with D unclear. V was shortened by 5 bases and J by 7 bases, with 6 bases between the two germline ends. CDR3 size: 11 residues. CDR3 DNA sequence: TGTGCCAGCAGTGTCTGGAATGAGCAGTTCTTC. The encoded protein is CASSVWNEQFF.

This chain joins TRBV29-1 and TRBJ1-5, with 8 nucleotides matching TRBD1. This CDR3 spans 15 amino acids. CDR1 is SQVTM and CDR2 is ANQGSEA in the germline V gene. Trimming removed 4 bases from V and 3 bases from J; junction bases left unmatched: 8. Written as DNA, the CDR3 is TGCAGCGTTGGGGAACAGGGGGTGCACAATCAGCCCCAGCATTTT. Its protein is CSVGEQGVHNQPQHF.

This clonotype was seen a handful of times. The rearrangement links TRBV2 to TRBJ2-7; no firm D call. The V end lost 4 bases, the J end lost 0 bases, and 7 bases lay between the germline ends. CDR3 length: 13 residues. Germline V CDR1 and CDR2: SNHLY, FYNNEI. CDR3 DNA sequence: TGTGCCAGCAGTGCTGAGAGCTCCTACGAGCAGTACTTC. It is translated as CASSAESSYEQYF.

Remarks on this clonotype: The final CDR3 position lacks the conserved phenylalanine or tryptophan, pointing to a likely read error. The chain recombines TRBV12-3 or TRBV12-4 with TRBJ2-5, with no clear D. The end of the DNA fits TRBJ2-7 better, so the J call may be wrong. The CDR3 runs 12 residues. The CDR3 region has the DNA TGTGCCAGCAGTTTAGGGCAGACCGAGCAGTACTCC. Its translation is CASSLGQTEQYS.

This chain uses TRBV2 with TRBJ1-1, with D tentatively TRBD1 (6 bases). The CDR3 sequence is 13 residues long. V shed 5 bases and J shed 5 bases, with 12 bases lying between them. Germline V gives CDR1 SNHLY, CDR2 FYNNEI. This CDR3 reads CASSTGTWTEAFF. As DNA, the CDR3 is TGTGCCAGCAGTACAGGGACTTGGACTGAAGCTTTCTTT.

V is TRBV11-2 and J is TRBJ2-4, with D possibly TRBD2 on 5 matching bases. The CDR3 sequence is 14 residues long. Germline CDR1 reads SGHAT; CDR2 reads FQNNGV. The V gene lost 6 bases and the J gene lost 1 base, with 10 bases spanning the gap. CDR3 DNA sequence: TGTGCCAGCAGTTTGGACTCGGCCAAAAACATTCAGTACTTC. Its translation: CASSLDSAKNIQYF.

The gene calls are TRBV4-2 and TRBJ2-1, with D tentatively TRBD2 (6 bases). This CDR3 has 15 amino acids. Looked up from germline, CDR1 is LGHNA and CDR2 is YNFKEQ. Trimming removed 2 bases from V and 4 bases from J, with 12 bases in between. As DNA, the CDR3 is TGTGCCAGCAGCCAAATAGGACTAAGTTACAATGAGCAGTTCTTC. It translates to CASSQIGLSYNEQFF.

This clonotype appeared a few times. The chain has TRBV12-3 or TRBV12-4 and TRBJ2-1; no reliable D call. The CDR3 is 13 residues long. V lost 6 bases, J lost 8 bases, and 14 bases lay in between. The chain's CDR3 is CASRPGVNDEQFF. CDR3 in DNA: TGTGCCAGCAGACCTGGGGTCAACGATGAGCAGTTCTTC.

J is TRBJ2-4 and V is TRBV5-1; TRBD2 matches 9 bases. The CDR3 has 16 amino acids. Looked up from germline, CDR1 is SGHRS and CDR2 is YFSETQ. V shed 4 bases, J shed 6 bases, and the junction held 11 bases outside the gene matches. CDR3 in amino acids: CASSRTPSGASNIQYF. Here the CDR3 DNA reads TGCGCCAGCAGCCGGACGCCTAGCGGGGCTTCAAACATTCAGTACTTC.

This clonotype was detected a few times. This rearrangement joins TRBV10-3 to TRBJ2-7, with unresolved D. The CDR3 is made up of 12 amino acids. Germline CDR1 is ENHRY and CDR2 is SYGVKD. V was trimmed by 0 bases and J by 7 bases, leaving 7 bases between them. CDR3 coding DNA: TGTGCCATCAGTGAGTCAGCTAGGGAGCAGTACTTC. This sequence encodes CAISESAREQYF.

As to this clonotype: Relative to the germline gene, one junction end is altered; a read error may explain this. The CDR3 DNA follows: TGTGCCAGCAGCCAAAGAGACAGGGGTCCTGAGGCTTTCTTT. The encoded protein is CASSQRDRGPEAFF. The V and J genes are TRBV7-9 and TRBJ1-1; TRBD1 matches 8 bases. CDR3 size: 14 residues. The germline V gene encodes CDR1 SEHNR and CDR2 FQNEAQ (reference sequence).

This clonotype was seen a handful of times. The chain uses TRBV11-3 and TRBJ2-7; TRBD2 aligns across 7 bases. Germline CDR1 is SGHNT and CDR2 is YENEEA. The CDR3 is made up of 14 amino acids. V dropped 5 bases and J dropped 2; count of bases not matched to a gene: 6. The CDR3 protein is CASSLLATPYEQYF. The CDR3 DNA reads TGTGCCAGCAGCCTACTAGCGACCCCCTACGAGCAGTACTTC.

The chain has TRBV11-3 and TRBJ2-7; the D gene is possibly TRBD2 (6 bases). The CDR3 spans 14 residues. Germline CDR1 reads SGHNT; CDR2 reads YENEEA. V was cut by 5 bases and J by 0 bases, with 11 bases left in between. The CDR3 DNA is TGTGCCAGCAGCCCTACTAGCTACTCCTACGAGCAGTACTTC. Its protein is CASSPTSYSYEQYF.

The V and J genes are TRBV12-3 or TRBV12-4 and TRBJ2-5; tentatively, D is TRBD2 (7 bases). This CDR3 is 15 amino acids long. V gave up 6 bases and J gave up 5 bases, with 19 bases separating them. CDR3 nucleotide sequence: TGTGCCAGCAGCCCAAGGGGGGGGGCTGCGGAGACCCAGTACTTC. Protein: CASSPRGGAAETQYF.

The gene calls are TRBV7-8 and TRBJ2-1; D is unresolved. Trimming cost V 5 bases and J 4 bases, with 9 bases left between them. The CDR3 totals 13 residues. CDR1 and CDR2 from the germline V gene are SGHVS and FQNEAQ. The CDR3 DNA reads as TGTGCCAGCAGCACCCGAGCTTACAATGAGCAGTTCTTC. Amino acid sequence: CASSTRAYNEQFF.

This clonotype was recorded at least ten times. The chain is built from TRBV29-1 and TRBJ2-3; TRBD2 is a possible D gene (6 bases). In germline, CDR1 is SQVTM, CDR2 ANQGSEA. There are 14 residues in the CDR3. V was trimmed by 6 bases and J by 4 bases, leaving 17 bases between them. CDR3 in amino acids: CSVVRTTGADTQYF. The CDR3 DNA sequence: TGCAGCGTAGTGCGCACCACGGGAGCAGATACGCAGTATTTT.

V is TRBV20-1 and J is TRBJ1-1; D perhaps matches TRBD1 (6 bases). The CDR3 has 15 residues. Germline lookup yields CDR1 DFQATT and CDR2 SNEGSKA (reference sequence). V was clipped by 5 bases and J by 2 bases, with 18 bases between them. The CDR3 DNA is TGCAGTGCTGCAGGGGAACAACTAGGCAACACTGAAGCTTTCTTT. Protein: CSAAGEQLGNTEAFF.

The chain has TRBV7-9 and TRBJ2-1; the match to TRBD2 covers 13 bases. CDR3 size: 16 residues. Germline CDR1 and CDR2: SEHNR and FQNEAQ (reference sequence). V shed 1 base and J 7 bases; nucleotides not matched to a gene: 4. The CDR3 DNA follows: TGTGCCAGCAGCTTAGTGGGGGGACTAGCGGGGAATGAGCAGTTCTTC. This codes for CASSLVGGLAGNEQFF.

The gene calls are TRBV29-1 and TRBJ2-4; D call uncertain. There are 13 residues in the CDR3. Trimming removed 0 bases at V and 1 base at J, with 4 bases between. Germline-derived CDR1 and CDR2 are SQVTM and ANQGSEA. CDR3 sequence reads: CSVEEEAKNIQYF. The CDR3 DNA reads TGCAGCGTTGAAGAGGAGGCCAAAAACATTCAGTACTTC.

The J gene is TRBJ2-7, the V gene TRBV4-1; no clear D gene. Germline lookup yields CDR1 MGHRA and CDR2 YSYEKL. The CDR3 runs to 15 residues. Between the trimmed V and J ends, which lost 0 bases and 0 bases, there was a span of 9 bases. CDR3 DNA sequence: TGCGCCAGCAGCCAAGAGGTACGGAGCTCCTACGAGCAGTACTTC. Protein: CASSQEVRSSYEQYF.

The gene calls are TRBV4-1 and TRBJ1-2; weak D call: TRBD1 (5 bases). Germline CDR1 and CDR2: MGHRA and YSYEKL. Trimming cost V 0 bases and J 4 bases, with 9 bases left between them. This CDR3 has 14 amino acids. The CDR3: CASSQDQGPYGYTF. CDR3 sequence (DNA): TGCGCCAGCAGCCAAGATCAGGGCCCCTATGGCTACACCTTC.

The rearrangement joins TRBV6-1 to TRBJ1-2; D is unclear. CDR1 MNHNS and CDR2 SASEGT come from the germline V gene. The CDR3 is made up of 15 amino acids. V shed 6 bases and J shed 0 bases, with 14 bases lying between them. The CDR3 DNA sequence: TGTGCCAGCAGCCTAAAGTGGGTAGCTAACTATGGCTACACCTTC. It specifies CASSLKWVANYGYTF.

In this sample, this clonotype turned up a few times. The chain uses TRBV6-5 and TRBJ2-1; TRBD2 matches at 9 bases. This CDR3 is 14 amino acids long. From germline, CDR1 is MNHEY and CDR2 SVGAGI. J was trimmed by 8 bases and V by 4 bases; bases with no gene match: 6. For the CDR3, the DNA is TGTGCCAGCAGTTCTAGCGGGGAGGGGGATGAGCAGTTCTTC. It translates to CASSSSGEGDEQFF.

The J gene is TRBJ1-2, the V gene TRBV12-3 or TRBV12-4; D perhaps matches TRBD1 (5 bases). V lost 0 bases, J lost 7 bases, and 9 bases lay in between. This CDR3 region has 13 residues. CDR3 loop: CASSLAGALGYTF. The CDR3 DNA is TGTGCCAGCAGTTTAGCAGGGGCGCTTGGCTACACCTTC.

The V call is TRBV5-1, the J call TRBJ2-1; TRBD2 matches at 8 bases. Trimming removed 4 bases from V and 12 bases from J; junction bases left unmatched: 15. Germline V gene lookup returns CDR1 SGHRS and CDR2 YFSETQ. There are 15 residues in the CDR3. The CDR3 DNA is TGCGCCAGCAGCACCCGGGGGGGCCCTAGGGATGGGCAGTTCTTC. It specifies CASSTRGGPRDGQFF.

In this sample, this clonotype turned up a few times. The rearrangement joins TRBV12-3 or TRBV12-4 to TRBJ1-2, with TRBD1 matching over 10 bases. Losses at the gene ends were 7 bases for V and 8 bases for J; bases not matched to a gene: 4. This CDR3 has 12 amino acids. The chain's CDR3 is CASTLTGGGYTF. The CDR3 coding sequence is TGTGCCAGCACCTTGACAGGGGGCGGCTACACCTTC.

The chain links TRBV5-1 to TRBJ1-1; unclear D gene. The CDR3 loop spans 16 amino acids. V lost 4 bases and J lost 1, with 17 bases in between. Germline CDR1 SGHRS, CDR2 YFSETQ. CDR3 residues: CASSPPLVQSNTEAFF. The CDR3 bases are TGCGCCAGCAGCCCACCCTTAGTACAGTCGAACACTGAAGCTTTCTTT.

In regard to this clonotype: The junction and the germline gene differ at one end; a read error may be behind it. This chain joins TRBV12-3 or TRBV12-4 and TRBJ2-3; D perhaps matches TRBD2 (5 bases). The CDR3 is made up of 16 amino acids. The CDR3 loop is CASSKAGVSSTDAQYF. The CDR3 DNA reads TGTGCCAGCAGTAAGGCCGGGGTATCTAGCACAGATGCGCAGTATTTT.